A single sample is the source of the 26 T cell receptor beta chains below, sequenced in a study of OX40 agonist ivuxolimab in advanced cancers. TCRdb's copy holds only in-frame clones and misses some; the assay was immunoSEQ multiplex PCR. The sample consists of over 20,000 clones, approximately 86% of them appearing once. The sequencing here drew on CD4+ or CD8+ T cells sorted from blood, taken in a trial of the OX40 agonist ivuxolimab. These receptors all stem from an adult with an advanced solid tumor such as melanoma, head and neck, liver or kidney cancer.

The chain is built from TRBV4-1 and TRBJ2-6, with 11 nucleotides matching TRBD1. Germline lookup yields CDR1 MGHRA and CDR2 YSYEKL. The V segment lost 4 bases and the J segment 0 bases; nucleotides outside the gene matches: 11. The CDR3 runs to 20 residues. The CDR3 is CASSRPSGTGGFSGANVLTF. CDR3 in DNA: TGCGCCAGCAGCCGCCCCTCCGGGACAGGGGGTTTCTCTGGGGCCAACGTCCTGACTTTC.

This clone appeared a single time. The DNA of the CDR3 is TGTGCCAGCAGCCCATACCGACAGGGAACGAATGAAAAACTGTTTTTT. Its protein is CASSPYRQGTNEKLFF. The J gene is TRBJ1-4, the V gene TRBV5-5, with 7 bases that match TRBD1. Germline CDR1 is SGHKS and CDR2 is YYEKEE (reference sequence). CDR3 length equals 16 residues. Trimming cost V 4 bases and J 5 bases; bases outside gene matches: 11.

The chain is built from TRBV28 and TRBJ2-5; either TRBD1 or TRBD2 may fit D (5 bases each). V was shortened by 5 bases and J by 3 bases, with 19 bases between the two germline ends. This CDR3 spans 16 amino acids. The V gene's germline CDR1 is MDHEN and CDR2 SYDVKM. The CDR3 region is CASSLPRGEGEETQYF. DNA for the CDR3: TGTGCCAGCAGTCTACCTAGGGGCGAGGGTGAAGAGACCCAGTACTTC.

The chain uses TRBV13 and TRBJ2-7, with 7 positions matching TRBD1. Unmatched junction bases numbered 9, after V lost 5 bases and J lost 2 bases. Germline V gene sequence: CDR1 PRHDT, CDR2 FYEKMQ (reference sequence). The CDR3 runs 15 residues. The CDR3 coding sequence is TGTGCCAGCAGCGGGGGACAGAAGACCCCCTACGAGCAGTACTTC. Its translation: CASSGGQKTPYEQYF.

Here the CDR3 reads CASRDSGLAGGGTQYF. The CDR3 nucleotides are TGTGCCAGCAGGGACAGCGGACTAGCGGGTGGAGGGACCCAGTACTTC. The chain joins TRBV28 to TRBJ2-5, with 11 nucleotides matching TRBD2. V lost 6 bases and J lost 7; bases outside the gene matches: 13. Germline V gene data show CDR1 as MDHEN and CDR2 as SYDVKM. CDR3 length: 16 amino acids.

This chain joins TRBV28 and TRBJ1-2; 9 nucleotides agree with TRBD1. In germline, CDR1 is MDHEN, CDR2 SYDVKM. V lost 9 bases and J lost 4; bases outside the gene matches: 6. The CDR3 length is 13 residues. Written as DNA, the CDR3 is TGTGCCAGACCGGGACAGGGCCCCTATGGCTACACCTTC. Protein: CARPGQGPYGYTF.

V gene TRBV6-6 combines with J gene TRBJ2-7; a weak D match, TRBD1 (5 bases). Germline V CDR1 and CDR2: MNHNY, SVGAGI (reference sequence). CDR3 length equals 14 residues. The V gene lost 2 bases and the J gene lost 3 bases, with 11 bases spanning the gap. The CDR3 loop reads CASSYGAASYEQYF. CDR3 coding DNA: TGTGCCAGCAGTTACGGGGCAGCGAGCTACGAGCAGTACTTC.

The chain combines TRBV6-5 with TRBJ2-3; the D gene is possibly TRBD2 (7 bases). The CDR3 covers 14 residues. The V gene's germline CDR1 is MNHEY and CDR2 SVGAGI. V was clipped by 2 bases and J by 4 bases, with 10 bases between them. CDR3 DNA: TGTGCCAGCAGTTACGGGGGGGGCCCAGATACGCAGTATTTT. Residues: CASSYGGGPDTQYF.

This clone appeared a few times. The J gene is TRBJ2-1, the V gene TRBV7-3, with D perhaps TRBD2 (7 bases). CDR1 and CDR2 (germline): SGHTA, FQGTGA. The CDR3 runs to 16 residues. V lost 5 bases, J lost 4 bases, and 18 bases lay in between. This CDR3 is CASSPGGGLGYNEQFF. In nucleotides, the CDR3 is TGTGCCAGCAGCCCAGGCGGGGGCCTGGGTTACAATGAGCAGTTCTTC.

The chain joins TRBV2 to TRBJ1-2; D is ambiguous. With 1 base removed from V and 4 bases from J, the gap between germline ends came to 10 bases. Germline V gene data show CDR1 as SNHLY and CDR2 as FYNNEI. The CDR3 spans 14 residues. CDR3 sequence reads: CASSEGDYGYGYTF. Written as DNA, the CDR3 is TGTGCCAGCAGTGAAGGGGATTATGGCTATGGCTACACCTTC.

This chain joins TRBV7-9 and TRBJ2-7; 14 bases are a match to TRBD2. This CDR3 is 18 amino acids long. Germline CDR1 is SEHNR and CDR2 is FQNEAQ (reference sequence). The J segment lost 1 base and the V segment lost 4 bases, leaving 9 bases of the junction unmatched. The CDR3, as DNA: TGTGCCAGCAGCTCAAGACTAGCGGGAGGGCCGGGGTCCTACGAGCAGTACTTC. Amino acids: CASSSRLAGGPGSYEQYF.

The chain has TRBV29-1 and TRBJ2-2; possible D gene TRBD1, 6 bases. Trimming removed 3 bases at V and 1 base at J, with 6 bases between. The CDR3 totals 13 residues. Germline V gene data show CDR1 as SQVTM and CDR2 as ANQGSEA. CDR3 in DNA: TGCAGCGTTGACAGGGGGAACACCGGGGAGCTGTTTTTT. It encodes CSVDRGNTGELFF.

The chain combines TRBV6-5 with TRBJ2-2, with 7 bases aligning to TRBD1. CDR3 length: 16 residues. Trimming took 2 bases from V and 2 from J; bases not matched to a gene: 5. The germline CDR1 and CDR2 sequences are MNHEY and SVGAGI. CDR3 in DNA: TGTGCCAGCAGTTACGGGACAGCCTTAAACACCGGGGAGCTGTTTTTT. Its protein is CASSYGTALNTGELFF.

The chain joins TRBV6-5 to TRBJ1-5; possible D gene TRBD1, 6 bases. The CDR3 length is 12 residues. V shed 5 bases and J shed 15 bases, with 17 bases lying between them. Germline V CDR1 and CDR2: MNHEY, SVGAGI. Here the CDR3 reads CASSGTDRLLHF. The CDR3 nucleotides are TGTGCCAGCAGTGGTACCGACAGGCTTTTGCATTTT.

The CDR3 nucleotides read TGTGCCAGCAGCTTGTGGGGGAAGATGAACACTGAAGCTTTCTTT. It specifies CASSLWGKMNTEAFF. This chain joins TRBV5-4 and TRBJ1-1, with D tentatively TRBD1 (5 bases). Germline V lookup: CDR1 SGHNT, CDR2 YYREEE (reference sequence). V was cut by 1 base and J by 0 bases, with 10 bases left in between. This CDR3 comprises 15 residues. Variable domain in full (rest from reference TRBV5-4 and TRBJ1-1): ETGVTQSPTHLIKTRGQQVTLRCSSQSGHNTVSWYQQALGQGPQFIFQYYREEENGRGNFPPRFSGLQFPNYSSELNVNALELDDSALYLCASSLWGKMNTEAFFGQGTRLTVV.

The chain employs TRBV6-4 and TRBJ2-3, with a possible D match to TRBD2 (5 bases). In germline, CDR1 is MRHNA, CDR2 SNTAGT. V was trimmed by 3 bases and J by 0 bases, leaving 10 bases between them. The CDR3 contains 15 residues. CDR3 sequence (DNA): TGTGCCAGCAGTGAAGGGAGTAGCAGCACAGATACGCAGTATTTT. Protein: CASSEGSSSTDTQYF.

The chain uses TRBV28 and TRBJ2-5; D unresolved. Germline loops: CDR1 MDHEN, CDR2 SYDVKM. The CDR3 spans 13 residues. Trimming removed 6 bases at V and 1 base at J, with 9 bases between. The CDR3 DNA is TGTGCCAGCAGCTACCCGGCCCAAGAGACCCAGTACTTC. Residues: CASSYPAQETQYF.

The chain uses TRBV18 and TRBJ1-2; 9 nucleotides agree with TRBD1. The length of the CDR3 is 15 residues. Germline CDR1 reads KGHSH; CDR2 reads LQKENI. The J segment lost 0 bases and the V segment lost 3 bases, leaving 2 bases of the junction unmatched. The CDR3 DNA is TGTGCCAGCTCACCCGGGACAGGGACTAACTATGGCTACACCTTC. Amino acid sequence: CASSPGTGTNYGYTF.

The rearrangement uses TRBV4-3 and TRBJ2-2; 8 bases map to TRBD2. With V trimmed by 4 bases and J by 2 bases, 6 bases remained unmatched. Germline CDR1 and CDR2: LGHNA and YSLEER. This CDR3 comprises 16 residues. The DNA of the CDR3 is TGCGCCAGCAGCCGAGGACTAGCAGATAACACCGGGGAGCTGTTTTTT. Amino acid sequence: CASSRGLADNTGELFF.

The rearrangement joins TRBV6-1 to TRBJ2-7; 9 nucleotides line up with TRBD2. CDR3 length: 14 residues. The germline CDR1 and CDR2 sequences are MNHNS and SASEGT. After removal of 6 bases from V and 4 bases from J, the junction contained 7 bases not matched to a gene. CDR3 protein: CASSRLAAIYEQYF. The CDR3 bases are TGTGCCAGCAGCCGACTAGCGGCTATTTACGAGCAGTACTTC.

The chain combines TRBV7-9 with TRBJ2-1; 8 positions agree with TRBD2. The CDR3 has 14 amino acids. Looked up from germline, CDR1 is SEHNR and CDR2 is FQNEAQ (reference sequence). After removal of 1 base from V and 13 bases from J, the junction contained 9 bases not matched to a gene. CDR3 sequence: CASSLDSREGLQFF. In DNA form, the CDR3 reads TGTGCCAGCAGCTTAGATTCACGGGAGGGCCTTCAGTTCTTC.

The rearrangement uses TRBV4-1 and TRBJ2-3; D is ambiguous. There are 15 residues in the CDR3. The V end lost 2 bases, the J end lost 5 bases, and 14 bases lay between the germline ends. Germline V lookup: CDR1 MGHRA, CDR2 YSYEKL. The CDR3 loop reads CASSQIFTVGDTQYF. CDR3 sequence (DNA): TGCGCCAGCAGCCAAATATTCACCGTTGGAGATACGCAGTATTTT.

This clone was found a few times. The chain links TRBV11-3 to TRBJ2-1; 7 positions match TRBD1. CDR1 is SGHNT, CDR2 YENEEA, per germline. Losses at the gene ends were 5 bases for V and 2 bases for J; bases not matched to a gene: 6. CDR3 length: 15 residues. CDR3 bases: TGTGCCAGCAGCATCACAGGGGTACCCTACAATGAGCAGTTCTTC. Encoded protein: CASSITGVPYNEQFF.

The V call is TRBV7-9, the J call TRBJ2-7, with D possibly being TRBD1 (6 bases). Trimming removed 6 bases at V and 2 bases at J, with 23 bases between. CDR1 and CDR2 (germline): SEHNR, FQNEAQ (reference sequence). The CDR3 is made up of 17 amino acids. The CDR3 is CASSFYQGSGHPYEQYF. DNA of the CDR3: TGTGCCAGCAGTTTTTATCAGGGTTCGGGACACCCCTACGAGCAGTACTTC.

This rearrangement joins TRBV28 to TRBJ2-4, with 9 nucleotides matching TRBD2. The trim removed 4 bases at V and 5 bases at J, leaving 6 bases unmatched. Looked up from germline, CDR1 is MDHEN and CDR2 is SYDVKM. The length of the CDR3 is 15 residues. CDR3 DNA sequence: TGTGCCAGCAGTTATATAGCGGGAGATCAAAACATTCAGTACTTC. Its protein product is CASSYIAGDQNIQYF.

This chain uses TRBV5-1 with TRBJ2-3, with D perhaps given as TRBD1 or TRBD2 (5 bases each). V lost 4 bases, J lost 7 bases, and 22 bases lay in between. This CDR3 spans 16 amino acids. Germline loops: CDR1 SGHRS, CDR2 YFSETQ. The CDR3 spells CASSTSLGPQKNTQYF. As DNA, the CDR3 is TGCGCCAGCAGCACCAGCCTGGGACCCCAGAAAAATACGCAGTATTTT.